The 30 T cell receptor beta chains presented below share a single source sample, sequenced in a study of blood T cell repertoires in COVID-19. Sequenced by immunoSEQ multiplex PCR; TCRdb stores in-frame clones only, minus some. The sample carries 100,000 or so clones, 80% to 95% recorded once. Material: peripheral blood. These receptors were collected from an older man with acute or convalescent COVID-19.

The rearrangement links TRBV14 to TRBJ2-3; 10 bases are a match to TRBD1. V shed 4 bases and J 4 bases; nucleotides not matched to a gene: 2. The CDR3 is 14 amino acids. CDR1 and CDR2 from the germline V gene are SGHDN and FVKESK. The CDR3 region is CASSPTGGADTQYF. The CDR3 DNA reads TGTGCCAGCAGCCCGACAGGGGGCGCAGATACGCAGTATTTT.

V and J are TRBV10-2 and TRBJ1-6, with D unclear. With 7 bases removed from V and 3 bases from J, the gap between germline ends came to 7 bases. The CDR3 runs to 13 residues. The germline V gene encodes CDR1 WSHSY and CDR2 SAAADI. CDR3: CASNSNYNSPLHF. The CDR3 nucleotides are TGCGCCAGCAACTCGAACTATAATTCACCCCTCCACTTT.

V gene TRBV5-6 combines with J gene TRBJ2-5, with 7 positions matching TRBD1. This CDR3 region has 16 residues. Unmatched junction bases numbered 15, after V lost 5 bases and J lost 5 bases. The germline V gene has CDR1 SGHDT and CDR2 YYEEEE. The CDR3 loop is CASSPGVNRGRETQYF. The CDR3 DNA is TGTGCCAGCAGTCCCGGGGTGAACAGGGGACGGGAGACCCAGTACTTC.

The chain carries TRBV18 and TRBJ2-7; possible D gene TRBD1, 6 bases. V lost 5 bases and J lost 0, with 14 bases in between. This CDR3 region has 15 residues. Germline loops: CDR1 KGHSH, CDR2 LQKENI. In DNA, the CDR3 is TGTGCCAGCTCAAGGGACATTCTTAGCTCCTACGAGCAGTACTTC. Its translation is CASSRDILSSYEQYF.

V and J are TRBV28 and TRBJ2-7, with D tentatively TRBD2 (7 bases). Germline V gene data show CDR1 as MDHEN and CDR2 as SYDVKM. The CDR3 has 15 residues. The V gene lost 7 bases and the J gene lost 5 bases, with 21 bases spanning the gap. This CDR3 is CASTSGGGSFDEQYF. The DNA of the CDR3 is TGTGCCAGCACCTCTGGGGGCGGGAGTTTCGACGAGCAGTACTTC.

The chain has TRBV27 and TRBJ1-4; tentatively, D is TRBD1 (5 bases). The CDR3 runs 15 residues. In germline, CDR1 is MNHEY, CDR2 SMNVEV (reference sequence). V lost 4 bases, J lost 1 base, and 10 bases lay in between. The CDR3 DNA sequence: TGTGCCAGCAGTTCAGCCGACAGAACTAATGAAAAACTGTTTTTT. It translates to CASSSADRTNEKLFF.

The V call is TRBV28, the J call TRBJ2-1; D not certain. The CDR3 has 13 residues. Germline V lookup: CDR1 MDHEN, CDR2 SYDVKM. V lost 8 bases and J 3 bases, leaving 11 bases between the germline ends. Here the CDR3 reads CASGSFLYNEQFF. DNA of the CDR3: TGTGCCAGCGGCAGTTTTCTCTACAATGAGCAGTTCTTC.

The chain employs TRBV7-9 and TRBJ2-2, with 11 bases matching TRBD2. This CDR3 region has 16 residues. The ends lost 5 bases at V and 4 bases at J; junction bases unmatched: 6. Germline V CDR1 and CDR2: SEHNR, FQNEAQ (reference sequence). The CDR3 reads CASSSSGGASTGELFF. In nucleotides, the CDR3 is TGTGCCAGCAGCAGTAGCGGGGGGGCGAGCACCGGGGAGCTGTTTTTT.

The chain has TRBV18 and TRBJ2-7; D possibly corresponds to TRBD1 (6 bases). The CDR3 totals 13 residues. The V gene lost 3 bases and the J gene lost 2 bases, with 8 bases spanning the gap. The germline CDR1 and CDR2 sequences are KGHSH and LQKENI. CDR3 sequence: CASSPTGAYEQYF. The CDR3 coding sequence is TGTGCCAGCTCACCGACAGGCGCCTACGAGCAGTACTTC.

This clone came up once. V is TRBV11-2 and J is TRBJ2-5; TRBD2 matches at 10 bases. Germline V lookup: CDR1 SGHAT, CDR2 FQNNGV. The CDR3 sequence is 16 residues long. The junction had 6 bases not matched to a gene; V was cut back by 1 base and J by 4 bases. The CDR3 loop is CASSLGLAGEAETQYF. In DNA, the CDR3 is TGTGCCAGCAGCTTAGGGCTAGCGGGGGAGGCAGAGACCCAGTACTTC.

The chain is built from TRBV5-1 and TRBJ2-2, with D unclear. Trimming shortened V by 5 bases and J by 7 bases, and 12 bases separated the two germline ends. Germline V gene data show CDR1 as SGHRS and CDR2 as YFSETQ. The CDR3 spans 13 residues. This chain's CDR3 is CASRPNSGGELFF. CDR3 DNA sequence: TGCGCCAGCAGGCCGAATTCAGGCGGGGAGCTGTTTTTT.

V usage is TRBV7-8 and J usage is TRBJ1-3; weak D call: TRBD1 (6 bases). Between the trimmed V and J ends, which lost 10 bases and 4 bases, there was a span of 11 bases. The germline CDR1 and CDR2 sequences are SGHVS and FQNEAQ. This CDR3 has 12 residues. The CDR3 nucleotides read TGTGCCATCCGGACAGAAGGAAACACCATATATTTT. Protein sequence: CAIRTEGNTIYF.

This clone was seen only a few times. The rearrangement uses TRBV7-9 and TRBJ1-2; D remains unclear. The germline V and J ends were trimmed by 1 base and 8 bases, with 14 bases remaining between them. Per the germline V gene, CDR1 is SEHNR and CDR2 is FQNEAQ (reference sequence). The CDR3 is 14 amino acids. DNA of the CDR3: TGTGCCAGCAGCTTAGAACAGCTCTATGGAGGCTACACCTTC. This gives the protein CASSLEQLYGGYTF.

This clone was seen only once. The rearrangement uses TRBV6-5 and TRBJ1-6; 8 positions agree with TRBD1. CDR1 is MNHEY and CDR2 is SVGAGI in the germline V gene. The CDR3 extends over 14 amino acids. The V and J ends lost 7 bases and 7 bases, in that order; junction bases with no gene match: 6. The DNA of the CDR3 is TGTGCCAGCAAAGACAGGGGTAACAATTCACCCCTCCACTTT. Translated: CASKDRGNNSPLHF.

The CDR3 DNA reads TGCGCCAGCAGCTTAGGGACAACAACTAATGAAAAACTGTTTTTT. As protein: CASSLGTTTNEKLFF. This chain uses TRBV5-1 with TRBJ1-4; tentatively, D is TRBD1 (6 bases). Germline-derived CDR1 and CDR2 are SGHRS and YFSETQ. This CDR3 is 15 amino acids long. V was shortened by 2 bases and J by 0 bases, with 8 bases between the two germline ends.

The rearrangement uses TRBV9 and TRBJ1-3, with D unresolved. Germline CDR1 reads SGDLS; CDR2 reads YYNGEE. The V and J ends lost 3 bases and 4 bases respectively, with 5 bases between them. This CDR3 comprises 12 residues. The CDR3 here is CASSARGNTIYF. The CDR3 DNA reads as TGTGCCAGCAGCGCCAGGGGAAACACCATATATTTT.

This chain uses TRBV2 with TRBJ1-2; 10 bases line up with TRBD1. This CDR3 contains 13 residues. V lost 5 bases and J lost 5; bases outside the gene matches: 2. CDR1 and CDR2 (germline): SNHLY, FYNNEI. CDR3 DNA: TGTGCCAGCAGTCCGGGACAGGGGTATGGCTACACCTTC. It is translated as CASSPGQGYGYTF.

The chain is built from TRBV5-1 and TRBJ2-2; D is possibly TRBD2 (5 bases). The CDR3 totals 17 residues. Trimming removed 4 bases from V and 0 bases from J, with 16 bases in between. Germline V gene lookup returns CDR1 SGHRS and CDR2 YFSETQ. The CDR3 reads CASSPLVAGTNTGELFF. In DNA form, the CDR3 reads TGCGCCAGCAGCCCGCTGGTGGCGGGCACGAACACCGGGGAGCTGTTTTTT.

The V call is TRBV7-8, the J call TRBJ1-4; a possible D gene is TRBD1 (6 bases). This CDR3 comprises 15 residues. V was shortened by 5 bases and J by 0 bases, with 10 bases between the two germline ends. Per germline, CDR1 SGHVS and CDR2 FQNEAQ. The CDR3 reads CASSEWTATNEKLFF. Here the CDR3 DNA reads TGTGCCAGCAGCGAATGGACAGCAACTAATGAAAAACTGTTTTTT.

The chain joins TRBV10-3 to TRBJ2-1; possible D gene TRBD2, 5 bases. This CDR3 has 14 residues. Trimming cost V 8 bases and J 0 bases, with 11 bases left between them. From germline, CDR1 is ENHRY and CDR2 SYGVKD. The CDR3 DNA sequence: TGTGCCATCCGCAGCGGTGTCTCCTACAATGAGCAGTTCTTC. It translates to CAIRSGVSYNEQFF.

The chain has TRBV3-1 (or the pseudogene TRBV3-2) and TRBJ1-3, with D perhaps TRBD1 (5 bases). In germline, CDR1 is LGHDT, CDR2 YNNKEL (reference sequence). V shed 3 bases and J shed 5 bases, with 14 bases lying between them. The CDR3 sequence is 15 residues long. The CDR3 spells CASSHRVLGRNTIYF. For the CDR3, the DNA is TGTGCCAGCAGCCACAGGGTCTTGGGTAGAAACACCATATATTTT.

In this sample, this clone turned up a few times. The chain joins TRBV12-3 or TRBV12-4 to TRBJ2-1; a weak D match, TRBD1 (6 bases). The CDR3 covers 13 residues. V was clipped by 0 bases and J by 7 bases, with 7 bases between them. The CDR3 coding sequence is TGTGCCAGCAGTTTAGCGCAGGGGAATGAGCAGTTCTTC. Residues: CASSLAQGNEQFF.

The gene calls are TRBV4-2 and TRBJ2-7; 9 bases map to TRBD2. The V segment lost 5 bases and the J segment 3 bases; nucleotides outside the gene matches: 8. The CDR3 extends over 15 amino acids. CDR1 is LGHNA and CDR2 is YNFKEQ in the germline V gene. Written as DNA, the CDR3 is TGTGCCAGCAGCGCACCCGGGACTAGCAACTACGAGCAGTACTTC. It codes for CASSAPGTSNYEQYF.

The chain links TRBV3-1 (or the pseudogene TRBV3-2) to TRBJ1-2; tentatively, D is TRBD1 (6 bases). CDR3 length: 16 amino acids. Trimming stripped 0 bases from V and 4 bases from J, with 15 bases between. CDR1 is LGHDT, CDR2 YNNKEL, per germline (reference sequence). The CDR3 region is CASSQDPNRVGYGYTF. For the CDR3, the DNA is TGTGCCAGCAGCCAAGATCCCAACAGGGTGGGCTATGGCTACACCTTC.

This clone was observed once. The chain's CDR3 is CASSYSGTGAQRGYTF. The CDR3 region has the DNA TGTGCCAGCAGTTACTCGGGGACAGGGGCCCAAAGGGGCTACACCTTC. The chain carries TRBV6-5 and TRBJ1-2, with 10 bases matching TRBD1. From germline, CDR1 is MNHEY and CDR2 SVGAGI. Losses at the gene ends were 0 bases for V and 8 bases for J; bases not matched to a gene: 9. The CDR3 covers 16 residues.

The rearrangement uses TRBV7-9 and TRBJ2-5; D is possibly TRBD1 (6 bases). Deletions cut 5 bases from V and 1 base from J, with 11 bases between. The CDR3 covers 14 residues. Per germline, CDR1 SEHNR and CDR2 FQNEAQ (reference sequence). CDR3 DNA sequence: TGTGCCAGCAGCCCCCAGGGGATCCAAGAGACCCAGTACTTC. This sequence encodes CASSPQGIQETQYF.

The V and J genes are TRBV19 and TRBJ2-4, with D possibly being TRBD1 (6 bases). Trimming stripped 4 bases from V and 0 bases from J, with 10 bases between. CDR1 is LNHDA, CDR2 SQIVND, per germline (reference sequence). CDR3 length equals 15 residues. The CDR3 spells CASSRGRIAKNIQYF. CDR3 coding DNA: TGTGCCAGTAGTAGGGGGCGCATAGCCAAAAACATTCAGTACTTC.

To note about this clone: The germline gene is not matched at one end of the junction; a read error may be the cause. CDR3 region: CASSPPAGTGVFGYTF. Here the CDR3 DNA reads TGTGCCAGCTCCCCACCGGCCGGGACAGGGGTTTTTGGCTACACCTTC. The chain has TRBV18 and TRBJ1-2, with 10 bases matching TRBD1. This CDR3 spans 16 amino acids. Germline values: CDR1 KGHSH, CDR2 LQKENI.

The chain joins TRBV30 to TRBJ2-5, with D possibly matching TRBD2 (5 bases). The CDR3 is 14 amino acids. V was clipped by 1 base and J by 1 base, with 10 bases between them. Germline assignment: CDR1 GTSNPN and CDR2 SVGIG (reference sequence). The CDR3 DNA follows: TGTGCCTGGAGTGGACGGGGAACCCAAGAGACCCAGTACTTC. It specifies CAWSGRGTQETQYF.

The chain couples TRBV6-6 to TRBJ1-2, with 9 bases that match TRBD1. The CDR3 extends over 14 amino acids. Germline trimming cut 6 bases from V and 3 bases from J; bases unmatched to any gene: 5. The V gene's germline CDR1 is MNHNY and CDR2 SVGAGI (reference sequence). The CDR3 DNA follows: TGTGCCAGCAGATATACAGGGGGCGACTATGGCTACACCTTC. Protein product: CASRYTGGDYGYTF.